This TCR beta chain was identified during a study of response to subunit inactivated influenza vaccine (dated by TCRdb to 2016 to 2018). As for the study more broadly: The study used deep quantitative T cell receptor repertoire profiling to track responses to a trivalent subunit inactivated influenza vaccine. Study-wide findings and limitations: According to the authors, only a limited number of new T cells may be recruited by each seasonal influenza vaccination.

Libraries were built with RT-PCR. The reads were generated on an Illumina HiSeq 2500. TCRdb reanalyzed the raw reads on its own, using fastp at Q25 for trimming and MiXCR for clone calling, and kept in-frame beta chains. Rows are combined by CDR3 protein, so each entry shows the most common genes and DNA. Present in this sample are around 580,000 distinct CDR3 sequences, about 11% of which were seen just once. The ten largest clones capture approximately 10% of the sample. Ten or more counts support this clonotype. This receptor's antigen is unknown. No much larger clone exists at a distance of one base, and base qualities are not known. V has 7 bases trimmed and J has 2 bases trimmed; junction bases matching no gene number 17. Looking up the germline V gene yields CDR1 MNHEY and CDR2 SVGEGT. CDR3 length: 18 amino acids, cysteine to phenylalanine. Only the CDR3 part of the read is kept: 54 bases, read in frame from the first base.

The clonotype comes from a man aged 50 or older who received an inactivated influenza vaccine. Donor details come from another sample of the same person, matched by shared clones. The V and J genes are TRBV6-2 or TRBV6-3 and TRBJ2-5, with TRBD1 identical over 9 junction bases. The specimen comprised PBMCs from blood, sampled on the day of vaccination. The CDR3 sequence is CASNNSRVRDRAQETQYF. In nucleotides, the sequence is TGTGCCAGCAATAATTCGAGAGTCCGGGACAGGGCTCAAGAGACCCAGTACTTC.